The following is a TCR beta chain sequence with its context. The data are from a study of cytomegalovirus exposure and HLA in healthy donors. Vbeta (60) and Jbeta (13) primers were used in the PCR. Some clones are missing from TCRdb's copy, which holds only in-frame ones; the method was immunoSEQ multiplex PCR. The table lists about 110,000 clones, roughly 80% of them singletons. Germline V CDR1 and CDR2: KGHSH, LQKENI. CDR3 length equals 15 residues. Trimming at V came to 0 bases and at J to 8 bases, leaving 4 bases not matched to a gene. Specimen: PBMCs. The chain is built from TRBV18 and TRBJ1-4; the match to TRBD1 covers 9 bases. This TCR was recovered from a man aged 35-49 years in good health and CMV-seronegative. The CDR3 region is CASSPPGQGREKLFF. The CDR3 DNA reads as TGTGCCAGCTCACCACCGGGACAGGGTCGGGAAAAACTGTTTTTT.